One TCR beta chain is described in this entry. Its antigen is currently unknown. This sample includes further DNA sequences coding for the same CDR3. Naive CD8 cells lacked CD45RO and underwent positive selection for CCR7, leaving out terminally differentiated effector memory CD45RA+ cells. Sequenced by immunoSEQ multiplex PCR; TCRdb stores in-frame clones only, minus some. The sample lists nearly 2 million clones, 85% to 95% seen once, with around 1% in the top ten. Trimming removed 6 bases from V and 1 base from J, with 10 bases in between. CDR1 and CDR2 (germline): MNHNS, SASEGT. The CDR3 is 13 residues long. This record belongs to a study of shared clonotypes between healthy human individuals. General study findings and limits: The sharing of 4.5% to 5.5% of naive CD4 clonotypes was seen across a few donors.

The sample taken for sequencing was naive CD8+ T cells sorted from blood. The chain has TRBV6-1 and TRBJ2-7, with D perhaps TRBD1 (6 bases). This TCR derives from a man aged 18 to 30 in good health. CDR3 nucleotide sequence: TGTGCCAGCAGGCCCACAGGGTCCTACGAGCAGTACTTC. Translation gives CASRPTGSYEQYF.